This entry features one TCR beta chain sequence. The target of this receptor is not known. Per-base quality was not reported, and no clone a single base away is much larger than it. This record comes from a study of blood T cell repertoires in COVID-19 (TCRdb year 2020). About the study as a whole: The collaborator samples originated in the United States, Italy and Spain and spanned the acute and convalescent phases of COVID-19. The repertoires were released in a freely available public database intended as a resource for research on the immune response to SARS-CoV-2. The dataset comprised deeply sampled blood TCRbeta repertoires from subjects exposed to, actively infected with, or recovered from COVID-19. The prospective study material was composed of cDNA or gDNA derived from T cells, B-cell-depleted T cells, or PBMCs. Where available, HLA class I and class II types were taken from metadata supplied by the sample provider and were not determined by assay-based typing. Samples were obtained from the ongoing ImmuneRACE study (first 160 participants) and from some 1,300 subjects provided by 6 global collaborators. The sample metadata nearly always contained a de-identified subject ID, COVID-19 status, age in years and sex.

Study-wide conclusions, independent of this receptor: Clinical and demographic metadata were provided uncurated, with the amount varying by source and participant.

TCRbeta CDR3 regions were amplified from genomic DNA by means of the immunoSEQ Assay, a bias-controlled multiplex PCR. Regarding the original processing steps: The number of nucleated cells in each sample was estimated from the amplification of reference gene primers within the assay. To quantify the absolute abundance of each unique TCRbeta CDR3 rearrangement, sequence reads were collapsed and filtered. For each sample, productive Simpson clonality was calculated by taking the square root of Simpson's diversity index across productive rearrangements. TCRdb holds this immuneACCESS table with in-frame rearrangements only. Some clones are missing; in checked studies, unresolved V genes explain under half, and the rest has no known cause. The V and J calls and clone size come from that table; D and trimming were worked out from the DNA. The sample table lists around 140,000 clones, 89% of them with a count of one. The ten largest make up around 1.6% of the sample.

Each collaborating institution followed its own protocols to collect whole blood in K2EDTA tubes. For TCRbeta analysis, collaborators shipped samples as frozen whole blood, isolated PBMCs, or DNA extracted from either of those sample types. The receptor was derived from a human donor in a cohort sampled during active COVID-19. The source material was peripheral blood.

The CDR3 has the sequence CSVEWAHTEAFF. At the DNA level, the sequence is TGCAGCGTTGAATGGGCGCACACTGAAGCTTTCTTT. The chain links TRBV29-1 with TRBJ1-1; too little of a D gene remains to name it. Its CDR3 holds 12 amino acids, cysteine through phenylalanine. Only the CDR3 portion is preserved as DNA: 36 bases, with reading frame beginning at the first base. Via the germline V gene, CDR1 is SQVTM and CDR2 ANQGSEA. Trimming at the junction amounts to 2 bases on V and 3 bases on J, and the germline ends lie 7 bases apart.